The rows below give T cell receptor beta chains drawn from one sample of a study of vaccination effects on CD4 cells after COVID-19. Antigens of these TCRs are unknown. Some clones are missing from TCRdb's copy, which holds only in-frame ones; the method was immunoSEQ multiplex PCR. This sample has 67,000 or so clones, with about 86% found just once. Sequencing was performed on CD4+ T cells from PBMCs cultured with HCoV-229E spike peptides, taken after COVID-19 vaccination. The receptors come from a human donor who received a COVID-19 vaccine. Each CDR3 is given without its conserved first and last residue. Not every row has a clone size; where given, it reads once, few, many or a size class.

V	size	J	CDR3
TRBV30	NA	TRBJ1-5	AWSVFSPKGPQPQH
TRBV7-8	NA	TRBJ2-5	ASSPQETQY
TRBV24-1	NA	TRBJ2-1	ATSDLPLAGDPHSEQF
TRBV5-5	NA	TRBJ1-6	ASSGGSWMNSPLH
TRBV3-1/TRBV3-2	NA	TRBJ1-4	ASRRTGRTNEKLF
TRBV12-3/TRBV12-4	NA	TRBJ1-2	ASSFGSGYT
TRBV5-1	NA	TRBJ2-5	ASSPIGQSQETQY
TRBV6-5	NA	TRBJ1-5	ASSSYPPGNQPQH
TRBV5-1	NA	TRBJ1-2	ASSLSGTSYGYT
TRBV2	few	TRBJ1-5	ASTGRGYSNQPQH
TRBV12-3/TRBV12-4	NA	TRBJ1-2	ASSLGNIYGYT
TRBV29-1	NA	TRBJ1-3	SVERGSGNTIY
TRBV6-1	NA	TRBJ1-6	ASSEAGRVGSPLH
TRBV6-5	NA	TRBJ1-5	ASKTGISNQPQH
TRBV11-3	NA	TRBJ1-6	ASSPPGGFGSNSPLH
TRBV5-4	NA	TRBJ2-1	ASTAVDNEQF
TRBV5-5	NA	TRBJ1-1	ASSRTLTGDAEAF
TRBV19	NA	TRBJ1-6	ASSREGSPLH
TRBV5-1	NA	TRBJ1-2	ASSPEGRSTNYGYT